This T cell receptor (beta chain) was sequenced during a study of T cells after yellow fever vaccination. TCRdb redid the calling of the 5' RACE reads with MiXCR, one entry per CDR3 protein. This sample carries hundreds of thousands of distinct CDR3 sequences, around 8.1% of them seen once, and the ten largest clones take approximately 18%. CDR3 size: 14 residues. CDR1 is SGHTA and CDR2 is FQGTGA in the germline V gene. V shed 3 bases and J 3 bases; nucleotides not matched to a gene: 3. Regarding the study as a whole: Most clones from primary vaccination resurfaced after the booster (around 97% CD4, 75% to 90% CD8).

Points on this clonotype: Its antigen is not identified.

The rearrangement links TRBV7-3 to TRBJ1-2; 8 nucleotides agree with TRBD1. The receptor was isolated from a man aged 18-30 years who received the YFV17D yellow fever vaccine. Here the sequenced sample was PBMCs, taken about 49 days after the first yellow fever vaccination. Written as DNA, the CDR3 is TGTGCCAGCAGCTTGGACAGGGTGGACTATGGCTACACCTTC. As protein: CASSLDRVDYGYTF.